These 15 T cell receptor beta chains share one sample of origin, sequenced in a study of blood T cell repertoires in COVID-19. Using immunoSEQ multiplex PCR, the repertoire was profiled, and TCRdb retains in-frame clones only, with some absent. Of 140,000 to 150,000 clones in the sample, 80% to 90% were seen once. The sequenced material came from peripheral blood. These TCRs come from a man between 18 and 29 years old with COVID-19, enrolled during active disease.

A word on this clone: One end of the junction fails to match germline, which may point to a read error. The CDR3 spells CASTGRTPNEKLLF. The CDR3 DNA reads TGTGCCAGCACAGGGCGGACGCCTAATGAAAAACTGCTTTTT. The rearrangement links TRBV2 to TRBJ1-4; TRBD1 might be the D (5 bases). Per germline, CDR1 SNHLY and CDR2 FYNNEI. The CDR3 loop spans 14 amino acids. The variable domain in full, with the rest retrieved from reference TRBV2 and TRBJ1-4, is EPEVTQTPSHQVTQMGQEVILRCVPISNHLYFYWYRQILGQKVEFLVSFYNNEISEKSEIFDDQFSVERPDGSNFTLKIRSTKLEDSAMYFCASTGRTPNEKLLFGSGTQLSVL.

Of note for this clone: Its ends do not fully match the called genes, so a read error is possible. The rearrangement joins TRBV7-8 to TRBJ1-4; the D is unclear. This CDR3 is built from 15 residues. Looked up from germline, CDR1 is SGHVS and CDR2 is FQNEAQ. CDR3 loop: CASSPRREKNEKLLF. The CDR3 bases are TGTGCCAGCAGCCCGAGGCGAGAGAAAAATGAAAAACTGCTTTTT.

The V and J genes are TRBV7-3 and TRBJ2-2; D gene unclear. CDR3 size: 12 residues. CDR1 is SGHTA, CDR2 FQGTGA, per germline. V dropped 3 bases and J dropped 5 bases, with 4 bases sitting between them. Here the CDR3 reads CASSFRTGELFF. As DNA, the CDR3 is TGTGCCAGCAGCTTCCGTACCGGGGAGCTGTTTTTT.

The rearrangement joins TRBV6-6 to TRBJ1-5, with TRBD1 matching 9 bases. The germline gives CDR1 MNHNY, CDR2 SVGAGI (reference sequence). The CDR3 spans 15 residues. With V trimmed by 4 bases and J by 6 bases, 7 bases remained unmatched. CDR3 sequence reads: CASSSGQGLGQPQHF. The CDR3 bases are TGTGCCAGCAGTTCCGGACAGGGGCTGGGTCAGCCCCAGCATTTT.

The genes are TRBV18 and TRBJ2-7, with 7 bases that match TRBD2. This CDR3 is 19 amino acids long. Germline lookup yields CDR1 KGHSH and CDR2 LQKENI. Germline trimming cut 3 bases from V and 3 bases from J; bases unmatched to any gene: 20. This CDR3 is CASSPIDGPQRGGFYEQYF. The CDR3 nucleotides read TGTGCCAGCTCACCTATCGACGGTCCTCAGAGGGGAGGGTTCTACGAGCAGTACTTC.

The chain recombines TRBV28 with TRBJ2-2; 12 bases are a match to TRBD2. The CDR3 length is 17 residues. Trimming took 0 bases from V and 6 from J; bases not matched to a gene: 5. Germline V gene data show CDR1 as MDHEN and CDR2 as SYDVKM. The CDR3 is CASSLWTLAGGPGELFF. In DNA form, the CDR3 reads TGTGCCAGCAGTTTATGGACCCTAGCGGGAGGGCCCGGGGAGCTGTTTTTT.

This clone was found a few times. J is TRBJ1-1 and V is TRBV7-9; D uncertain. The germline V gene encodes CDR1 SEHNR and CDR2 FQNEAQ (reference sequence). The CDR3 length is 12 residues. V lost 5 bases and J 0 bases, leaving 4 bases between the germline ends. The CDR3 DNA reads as TGTGCCAGCAGCCAGATGAACACTGAAGCTTTCTTT. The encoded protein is CASSQMNTEAFF.

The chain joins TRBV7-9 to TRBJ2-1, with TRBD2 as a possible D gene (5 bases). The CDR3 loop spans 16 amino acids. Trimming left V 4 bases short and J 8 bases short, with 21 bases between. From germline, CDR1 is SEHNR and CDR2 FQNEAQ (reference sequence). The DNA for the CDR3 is TGTGCCAGCAGCTCCCCCCTTGGGGTAGCGAACGATGAGCAGTTCTTC. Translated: CASSSPLGVANDEQFF.

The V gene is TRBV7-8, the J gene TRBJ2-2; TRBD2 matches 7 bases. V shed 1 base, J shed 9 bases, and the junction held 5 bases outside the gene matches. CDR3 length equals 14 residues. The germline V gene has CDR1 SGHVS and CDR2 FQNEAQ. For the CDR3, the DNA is TGTGCCAGCAGCTTAGGGGGGAGGGCCTGGGAGCTGTTTTTT. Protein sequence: CASSLGGRAWELFF.

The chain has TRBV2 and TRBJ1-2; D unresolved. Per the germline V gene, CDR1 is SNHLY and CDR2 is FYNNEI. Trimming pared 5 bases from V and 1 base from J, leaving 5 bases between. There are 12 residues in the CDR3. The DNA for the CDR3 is TGTGCCAGCAGTCTAGTTAACTATGGCTACACCTTC. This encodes CASSLVNYGYTF.

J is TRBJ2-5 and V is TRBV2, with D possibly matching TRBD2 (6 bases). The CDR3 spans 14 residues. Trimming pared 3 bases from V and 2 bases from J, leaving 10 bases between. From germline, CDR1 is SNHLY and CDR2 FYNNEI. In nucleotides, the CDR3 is TGTGCCAGCAGTGATGGAGGGTGGCAAGAGACCCAGTACTTC. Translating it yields CASSDGGWQETQYF.

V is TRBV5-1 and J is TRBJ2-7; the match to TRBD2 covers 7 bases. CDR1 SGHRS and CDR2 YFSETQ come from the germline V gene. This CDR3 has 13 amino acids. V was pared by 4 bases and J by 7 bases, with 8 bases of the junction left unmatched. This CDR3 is CASSPRDYGEQYF. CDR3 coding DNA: TGCGCCAGCAGCCCCCGGGACTACGGAGAGCAGTACTTC.

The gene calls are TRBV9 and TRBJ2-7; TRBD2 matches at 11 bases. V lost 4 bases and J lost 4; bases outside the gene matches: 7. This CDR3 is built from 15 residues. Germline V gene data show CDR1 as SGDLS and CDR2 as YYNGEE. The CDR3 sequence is CASSPTSGIQYEQYF. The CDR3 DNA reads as TGTGCCAGCAGCCCGACTAGCGGGATTCAGTACGAGCAGTACTTC.

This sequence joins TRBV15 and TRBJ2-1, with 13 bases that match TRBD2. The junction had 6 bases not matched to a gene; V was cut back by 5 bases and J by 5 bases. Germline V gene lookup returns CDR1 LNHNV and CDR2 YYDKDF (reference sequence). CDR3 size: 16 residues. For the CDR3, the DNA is TGTGCCACCAGCGCAGCGGGGACTAGCGGGAACAATGAGCAGTTCTTC. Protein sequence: CATSAAGTSGNNEQFF.

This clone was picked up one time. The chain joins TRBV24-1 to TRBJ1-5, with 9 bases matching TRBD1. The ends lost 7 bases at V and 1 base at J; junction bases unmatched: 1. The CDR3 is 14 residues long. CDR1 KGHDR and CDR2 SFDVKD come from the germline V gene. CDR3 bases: TGTGCCACCAGGGGGACAGGGAGCAATCAGCCCCAGCATTTT. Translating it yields CATRGTGSNQPQHF.